Below, one T cell receptor (beta chain) is given with its context. Its antigen is still unknown. Per-nucleotide qualities are absent, and no much larger clonotype sits a single base away. The record originates from a study of OX40 agonist ivuxolimab in advanced cancers. For context, the study as a whole: Ivuxolimab was a fully human IgG2 agonistic monoclonal antibody targeting the costimulatory receptor OX40 (CD134). Intravenous ivuxolimab was administered to patients every 2 weeks at six dose levels: 0.01, 0.1, 0.3, 1.5, 3 and 10 mg/kg. Of the 50 or so patients in dose escalation, some 20 had hepatocellular carcinoma, some 15 had melanoma, 9 had renal cell carcinoma and 9 had head and neck cancer. In the dose-escalation cohort, around four fifths of patients were male, and the mean age was roughly 60 years, with a range of roughly 20 to 79. Patients were allowed to have had prior anti-PD-1, anti-PD-L1 or anti-CTLA-4 therapy, and roughly 40% of the dose-escalation patients had previously received checkpoint inhibitors. Partial responses occurred in three dose-escalation patients, of whom one had hepatocellular carcinoma and two had cutaneous melanoma. The purpose of peripheral TCRbeta sequencing was to test whether ivuxolimab changed TCR sequence diversity and led to clonal T-cell expansion. The monotherapy dose-escalation portion (N of about 47 patients) of the phase I ivuxolimab trial is reported in the paper.

Points the paper makes about the study in general: Which antigens the clonally expanded peripheral T cells were specific for was not determined. At doses of 0.1 to 3.0 mg/kg, clonal expansion of both CD4+ and CD8+ blood T cells was observed from baseline to week 6. After ivuxolimab, expanded clones were on average more numerous among CD8+ T cells than among CD4+ T cells. In the 0.1-3.0 mg/kg groups, partial responders were among the patients with the lowest normalized peripheral clonal expansion, particularly in CD8+ T cells. Low levels of normalized T-cell clonal expansion were also seen in some patients who did not respond.

CDR1 GTSNPN and CDR2 SVGIG were looked up in the germline V gene (reference sequence). V loses 3 bases at its end and J loses 0 bases; junction bases beyond the gene matches: 9. Including the terminal cysteine and phenylalanine, the CDR3 comprises 17 residues. Only the CDR3 part of the read is kept: 51 bases, read in frame from the first base. The trial excluded patients who had a history of autoimmune disease or were on systemic immunosuppression. Peripheral blood for TCR sequencing was collected from all dose cohorts at baseline, on cycle 4 day 1, and on cycle 7 day 1. The samples were drawn from a first-in-human, open-label, multicenter phase I dose-escalation trial of ivuxolimab. Adults with locally advanced or metastatic melanoma, renal cell carcinoma, hepatocellular carcinoma or head and neck squamous cell carcinoma were enrolled in the trial. Before TCR sequencing, CD4+ T cells and CD8+ T cells were sorted from peripheral blood as separate populations.

For sequencing of the TCRbeta CDR3 region, genomic DNA was extracted from the sorted cells. The immunoSEQ Assay was used for sequencing of TCRbeta CDR3 regions. Imported from immuneACCESS, the table was reduced by TCRdb to in-frame sequences with V and J called. These copies leave out some clones; in studies compared against another copy, an unresolved V gene accounts for under half, and the cause of the remainder is not known. The sample table records about 70,000 clones; around 90% of these occur just once. Of the sample, more than 1% falls within the top ten clones. The sequence came from an adult with an advanced solid tumor such as melanoma, head and neck, liver or kidney cancer. Specimen: CD4+ or CD8+ T cells sorted from blood, collected in a trial of the OX40 agonist ivuxolimab. The chain uses TRBV30 and TRBJ2-1; 9 central nucleotides agree with TRBD2. The CDR3 region: CAWSRERGAYSYNEQFF. The sequenced DNA is TGTGCCTGGAGCCGGGAGCGGGGGGCCTACTCCTACAATGAGCAGTTCTTC.